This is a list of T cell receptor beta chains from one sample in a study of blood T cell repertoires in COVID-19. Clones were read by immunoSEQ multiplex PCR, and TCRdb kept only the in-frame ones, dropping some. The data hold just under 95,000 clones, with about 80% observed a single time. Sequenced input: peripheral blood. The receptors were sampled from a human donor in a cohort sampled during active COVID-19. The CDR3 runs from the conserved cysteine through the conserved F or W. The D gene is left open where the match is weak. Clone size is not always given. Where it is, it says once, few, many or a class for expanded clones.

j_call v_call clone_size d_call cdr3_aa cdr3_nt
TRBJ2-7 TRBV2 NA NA CASSAKVGILVPYEQYF TGTGCCAGCAGTGCCAAAGTGGGCATCCTGGTCCCCTACGAGCAGTACTTC
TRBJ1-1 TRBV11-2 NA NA CASSLGENTEAFF TGTGCCAGCAGCTTAGGCGAGAACACTGAAGCTTTCTTT
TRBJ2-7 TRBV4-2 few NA CASSQDYRGTFYEQYF TGTGCCAGCAGCCAAGATTATCGCGGTACCTTCTACGAGCAGTACTTC
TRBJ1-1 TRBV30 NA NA CAWSVLNGRNTEAFF TGTGCCTGGAGTGTACTGAACGGGAGGAACACTGAAGCTTTCTTT
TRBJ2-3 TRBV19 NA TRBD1 CASRTGQNTDTQYF TGTGCCAGTAGGACGGGACAGAACACAGATACGCAGTATTTT
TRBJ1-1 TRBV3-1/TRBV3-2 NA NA CASSQAIGEAFF TGTGCCAGCAGCCAGGCCATTGGTGAAGCTTTCTTT
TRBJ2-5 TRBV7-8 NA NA CASHQGGEETQYF TGTGCCAGCCACCAGGGCGGAGAAGAGACCCAGTACTTC
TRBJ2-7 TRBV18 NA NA CASSPNQLYEQYF TGTGCCAGCTCACCAAATCAGTTGTACGAGCAGTACTTC
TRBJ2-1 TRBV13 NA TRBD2 CASSTLAGIVGYNEQFF TGTGCCAGCAGTACACTAGCGGGCATCGTAGGCTACAATGAGCAGTTCTTC
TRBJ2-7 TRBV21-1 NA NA CASSSSGRTPYEQYF TGTGCCAGCAGCAGTAGCGGGAGAACCCCCTACGAGCAGTACTTC
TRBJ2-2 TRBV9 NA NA CASSPRQAPNTGELFF TGTGCCAGCAGCCCCCGACAGGCTCCGAACACCGGGGAGCTGTTTTTT
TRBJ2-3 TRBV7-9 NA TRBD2 CASSLGRVAGVRTDTQYF TGTGCCAGCAGCTTAGGGAGGGTAGCGGGAGTTCGCACAGATACGCAGTATTTT
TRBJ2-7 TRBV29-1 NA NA CSVPGGGSGRQYEQYF TGCAGCGTCCCAGGGGGAGGAAGCGGGAGACAATACGAGCAGTACTTC
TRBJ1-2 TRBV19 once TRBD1 CASSYQTGYNYGYTF TGTGCCAGTAGTTATCAGACAGGGTACAACTATGGCTACACCTTC
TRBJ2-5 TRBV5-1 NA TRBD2 CASRLGLAVALGETQYF TGCGCCAGCAGGTTGGGACTAGCGGTCGCTTTGGGAGAGACCCAGTACTTC
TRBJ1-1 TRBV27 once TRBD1 CASSLGGQVITEAFF TGTGCCAGCAGTCTAGGGGGACAGGTAATTACTGAAGCTTTCTTT
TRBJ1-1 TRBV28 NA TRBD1 CASSHRDRGRGTEAFF TGTGCCAGCAGCCACCGGGACAGGGGGCGAGGCACTGAAGCTTTCTTT
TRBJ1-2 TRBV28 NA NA CASYEVIRDGYTF TGTGCCAGTTATGAGGTGATTCGGGATGGCTACACCTTC
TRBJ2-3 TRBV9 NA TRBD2 CASSGGTSGPTDTQYF TGTGCCAGCAGCGGGGGGACTAGCGGCCCCACAGATACGCAGTATTTT
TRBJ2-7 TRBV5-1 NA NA CASSLAGLHPISYEQYF TGCGCCAGCAGCTTGGCCGGGTTGCACCCAATCTCCTACGAGCAGTACTTC
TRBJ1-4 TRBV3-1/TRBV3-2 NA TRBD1 CASRSTGGQEKLFF TGTGCCAGCAGATCAACAGGGGGCCAGGAAAAACTGTTTTTT
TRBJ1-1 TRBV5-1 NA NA CASRPGDSPRTEAFF TGCGCCAGCAGGCCTGGGGACTCCCCGAGGACTGAAGCTTTCTTT
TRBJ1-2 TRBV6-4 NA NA CASSETGNYGYTF TGTGCCAGCAGTGAGACAGGAAACTATGGCTACACCTTC
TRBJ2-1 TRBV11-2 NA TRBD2 CASSPTPSGGINEQFF TGTGCCAGCAGCCCCACCCCTAGCGGGGGGATAAATGAGCAGTTCTTC
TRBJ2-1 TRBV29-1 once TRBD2 CSVEDRGSGRRNEQFF TGCAGCGTTGAAGATCGGGGTAGCGGGAGGAGGAATGAGCAGTTCTTC
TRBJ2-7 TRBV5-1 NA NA CASSLGQENHEQYF TGCGCCAGCAGCTTGGGACAGGAAAATCACGAGCAGTACTTC
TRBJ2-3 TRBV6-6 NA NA CASSFGDTQYF TGTGCCAGCAGTTTCGGGGATACGCAGTATTTT
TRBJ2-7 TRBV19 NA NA CASSTPGEGSSYEQYF TGTGCCAGTAGTACCCCAGGCGAGGGAAGCTCCTACGAGCAGTACTTC
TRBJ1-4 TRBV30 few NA CAWSPVATNEKLFF TGTGCCTGGAGCCCTGTTGCAACTAATGAAAAACTGTTTTTT
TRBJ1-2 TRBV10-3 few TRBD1 CAIRSTGKGYTF TGTGCCATCAGATCGACAGGGAAGGGCTACACCTTC
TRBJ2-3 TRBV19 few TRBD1 CASSPGTGGADTQYF TGTGCCAGTAGTCCCGGGACAGGGGGCGCAGATACGCAGTATTTT
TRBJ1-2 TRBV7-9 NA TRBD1 CASSSDREHGYTF TGTGCCAGCAGCTCAGACAGGGAGCATGGCTACACCTTC
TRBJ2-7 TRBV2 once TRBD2 CASSGLAELYEQYF TGTGCCAGTTCGGGACTAGCGGAACTCTACGAGCAGTACTTC
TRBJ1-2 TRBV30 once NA CAWSVQAATNYGYTF TGTGCCTGGAGTGTACAGGCAGCCACTAACTATGGCTACACCTTC
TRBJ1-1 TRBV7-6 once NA CASSSVPNVNTEAFF TGTGCCAGCAGCTCCGTCCCTAACGTGAACACTGAAGCTTTCTTT
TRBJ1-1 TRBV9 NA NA CASSVLQGSEAFF TGTGCCAGCAGCGTACTACAGGGTTCTGAAGCTTTCTTT
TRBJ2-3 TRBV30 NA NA CAWSLGAADTQYF TGTGCCTGGAGTCTAGGGGCGGCAGATACGCAGTATTTT
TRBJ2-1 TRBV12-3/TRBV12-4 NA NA CASSPDYQQFF TGTGCCAGCAGCCCCGACTACCAGCAGTTCTTC
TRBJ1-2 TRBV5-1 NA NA CASSLTGGNYGYTF TGCGCCAGCAGCTTGACAGGTGGGAACTATGGCTACACCTTC
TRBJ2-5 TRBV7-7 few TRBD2 CASSSTSGSGETQYF TGTGCCAGCAGTTCGACTAGCGGGAGCGGGGAGACCCAGTACTTC
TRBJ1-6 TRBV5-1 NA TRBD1 CASSLAETGSSPLHF TGCGCCAGCAGCTTGGCCGAGACAGGGAGTTCACCCCTCCACTTT
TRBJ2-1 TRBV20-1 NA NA CSASSREPYNEQFF TGCAGTGCTAGTAGTCGGGAGCCGTACAATGAGCAGTTCTTC
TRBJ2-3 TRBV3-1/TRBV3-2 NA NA CASSQGAGGTDTQYF TGTGCCAGCAGCCAAGGGGCGGGTGGCACAGATACGCAGTATTTT
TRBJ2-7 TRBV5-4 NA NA CASSSPAGSGNYEQYF TGTGCCAGCAGCTCCCCAGCGGGTTCGGGAAATTACGAGCAGTACTTC
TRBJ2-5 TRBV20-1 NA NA CSASYGLSGQETQYF TGCAGTGCTAGTTATGGTCTGTCGGGCCAAGAGACCCAGTACTTC
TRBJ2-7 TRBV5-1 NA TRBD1 CASSGTGVYEQYF TGCGCCAGCAGCGGGACAGGGGTCTACGAGCAGTACTTC
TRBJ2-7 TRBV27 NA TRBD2 CASSRSISGFYEQYF TGTGCCAGCAGTAGAAGCATTAGCGGGTTCTACGAGCAGTACTTC
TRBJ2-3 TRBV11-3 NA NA CASSPGSTDTQYF TGTGCCAGCAGCCCCGGGAGCACAGATACGCAGTATTTT
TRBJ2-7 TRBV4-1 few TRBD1 CASSLGQGGTYEQYF TGCGCCAGCAGCCTCGGACAGGGGGGCACCTACGAGCAGTACTTC
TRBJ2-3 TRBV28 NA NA CASSPTSTDTQYF TGTGCCAGCAGCCCTACTAGCACAGATACGCAGTATTTT
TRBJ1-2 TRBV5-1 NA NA CASRGQDYGYTF TGCGCCTCGAGAGGTCAAGACTATGGCTACACCTTC
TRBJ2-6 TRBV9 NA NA CASSVGRGTGANVLTF TGTGCCAGCAGCGTAGGGAGGGGAACTGGGGCCAACGTCCTGACTTTC
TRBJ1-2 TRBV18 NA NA CASKETGNYGYTF TGTGCCAGCAAAGAAACAGGGAACTATGGCTACACCTTC